This is a list of T cell receptor beta chains from one sample in a study of shared clonotypes between healthy human individuals. Sequencing used immunoSEQ multiplex PCR; TCRdb keeps in-frame clones, though not all of them. The table has 2,500,000 or so clones, roughly 93% seen once. Sequencing was done on a sample of naive CD4+ T cells from PBMCs. Every receptor here comes from a man between 18 and 29 years old in good health. Some clones in this sample may be carry-over from other donors' samples. Each CDR3 is given without its conserved first and last residue.

V gene: TRBV5-1
J gene: TRBJ2-5
CDR3 protein: ASSLIGTGEETQY

V gene: TRBV19
J gene: TRBJ1-4
CDR3 protein: ASNRDSREKLF

V gene: TRBV7-3
J gene: TRBJ2-2
CDR3 protein: ASSIAGTENTGELF

V gene: TRBV11-2
J gene: TRBJ2-7
CDR3 protein: ASSLVAGSYEQY

V gene: TRBV5-1
J gene: TRBJ2-3
CDR3 protein: ASSLAKGALTDTQY

V gene: TRBV28
J gene: TRBJ2-6
CDR3 protein: ASTPGGDGANVLT

V gene: TRBV5-6
J gene: TRBJ1-1
CDR3 protein: ASTRTGTHTEAF

V gene: TRBV10-3
J gene: TRBJ2-7
CDR3 protein: AISGDSYEQY

V gene: TRBV11-2
J gene: TRBJ1-5
CDR3 protein: ASSLYSNSNQPQH

V gene: TRBV27
J gene: TRBJ1-2
CDR3 protein: ASSSGEWGYT

V gene: TRBV15
J gene: TRBJ2-1
CDR3 protein: ATSRDRDVNEQF

V gene: TRBV10-3
J gene: TRBJ1-1
CDR3 protein: AIRGQYNTEAF

V gene: TRBV5-8
J gene: TRBJ2-4
CDR3 protein: ASSLGFEGIQY

V gene: TRBV7-6
J gene: TRBJ2-2
CDR3 protein: ASSSRDRGAGELF

V gene: TRBV2
J gene: TRBJ1-4
CDR3 protein: ASSGADREPEKLF

V gene: TRBV13
J gene: TRBJ1-2
CDR3 protein: ASSLASGWYGYT

V gene: TRBV29-1
J gene: TRBJ1-5
CDR3 protein: SVVGPDQPQH

V gene: TRBV6-4
J gene: TRBJ2-3
CDR3 protein: ASSDSWGTQY

V gene: TRBV7-2
J gene: TRBJ2-2
CDR3 protein: ASSLAPGKNTGELF

V gene: TRBV7-2
J gene: TRBJ2-7
CDR3 protein: ASSFRSGGLSYEQY

V gene: TRBV5-6
J gene: TRBJ1-5
CDR3 protein: ASSLGSAAQSQH

V gene: TRBV4-1
J gene: TRBJ2-5
CDR3 protein: ASSPPPGAETQY

V gene: TRBV4-1
J gene: TRBJ2-7
CDR3 protein: ASSQIPPTFSGDRPDEQY

V gene: TRBV28
J gene: TRBJ2-7
CDR3 protein: ASTRGGTPTYEQY

V gene: TRBV10-3
J gene: TRBJ2-7
CDR3 protein: AISGQVSSYEQY

V gene: TRBV4-2
J gene: TRBJ2-1
CDR3 protein: ASSQDLASANRYNEQF

V gene: TRBV7-3
J gene: TRBJ2-2
CDR3 protein: ASSLTGARTGELF

V gene: TRBV5-1
J gene: TRBJ1-1
CDR3 protein: ASSPTIRQGVTEAF

V gene: TRBV28
J gene: TRBJ1-5
CDR3 protein: ASRTGGARGNQPQH

V gene: TRBV18
J gene: TRBJ1-1
CDR3 protein: ASSPGAEAF

V gene: TRBV10-3
J gene: TRBJ1-1
CDR3 protein: AITPGQTIMNTEAF

V gene: TRBV6-5
J gene: TRBJ1-5
CDR3 protein: ASRRGNQPQH

V gene: TRBV18
J gene: TRBJ1-4
CDR3 protein: ASSQGANEKLF

V gene: TRBV28
J gene: TRBJ2-5
CDR3 protein: ASSFDKETQY

V gene: TRBV18
J gene: TRBJ2-7
CDR3 protein: ASSSLGGEEQY

V gene: TRBV27
J gene: TRBJ2-3
CDR3 protein: ASSYKRESTDTQY

V gene: TRBV19
J gene: TRBJ1-4
CDR3 protein: ASSIVTANEKLF

V gene: TRBV6-6
J gene: TRBJ1-2
CDR3 protein: ASSPGTNYGYT

V gene: TRBV5-1
J gene: TRBJ2-1
CDR3 protein: ASSLLVAAYYNEQF

V gene: TRBV5-1
J gene: TRBJ2-1
CDR3 protein: ASSGDHLQGNEQF

V gene: TRBV4-1
J gene: TRBJ2-3
CDR3 protein: ASSQPQGLADTQY

V gene: TRBV18
J gene: TRBJ1-5
CDR3 protein: ASSPTASDQPQH

V gene: TRBV28
J gene: TRBJ1-1
CDR3 protein: ASSPGGRKEAF

V gene: TRBV5-1
J gene: TRBJ1-3
CDR3 protein: ASSWVTGNTIY

V gene: TRBV4-3
J gene: TRBJ2-7
CDR3 protein: ASSQGTGDEQY